This TCR beta chain was captured in a study of OX40 agonist ivuxolimab in advanced cancers. Overall study: Melanoma, hepatocellular carcinoma, head and neck or renal cell cancer occurred in dose-escalation patients.

With baseline, cycle 4 day 1, and cycle 7 day 1 as timepoints, blood was sampled. In the case of this clone: Its specificity is not known.

This table comes from immunoSEQ multiplex PCR, and its TCRdb copy is limited to in-frame clones, with some not included. The sample includes approximately 69,000 clones, roughly 90% of them seen just once. V was cut by 1 base and J by 7 bases, with 17 bases left in between. Germline CDR1 SGHVS, CDR2 FQNEAQ. This CDR3 has 15 amino acids. Regarding the study as a whole: In the 0.1-3.0 mg/kg groups, partial responders showed among the lowest expansion.

The source is an adult with an advanced solid tumor such as melanoma, head and neck, liver or kidney cancer. The V call is TRBV7-8, the J call TRBJ2-7; D possibly corresponds to TRBD2 (6 bases). Material: CD4+ or CD8+ T cells sorted from blood, obtained in a trial of the OX40 agonist ivuxolimab. CDR3 residues: CASSLDSPGRREQYF. In nucleotides, the CDR3 is TGTGCCAGCAGCTTAGATAGTCCGGGGAGGCGAGAGCAGTACTTC.